This T cell receptor (beta chain) is drawn from a study of blood T cell repertoires in COVID-19 (TCRdb year 2020). In terms of the full investigation: Collaborator samples came from the United States, Italy and Spain and covered acute and convalescent phases of COVID-19. Sample metadata almost always included a de-identified subject ID, COVID-19 status, age in years and sex. A freely available public database, intended as a resource for researchers studying the immune response to SARS-CoV-2, is where the repertoires were released. Samples came from the ongoing ImmuneRACE study (first 160 participants) plus 1,254 subjects from 6 global collaborators. HLA class I and class II types, where available, came from metadata supplied by the sample provider rather than from assay-based typing. Subjects who had been exposed to COVID-19, were actively infected with it, or had recovered from it provided the deeply sampled blood TCRbeta repertoires that made up the dataset. The material from the prospective study consisted of cDNA or gDNA derived from T cells, B-cell-depleted T cells, or PBMCs. Broad study findings and their caveats: Clinical and demographic metadata were provided uncurated, with the amount varying by source and participant.

Each collaborating institution followed its own protocols to collect whole blood in K2EDTA tubes. For TCRbeta analysis, collaborators shipped samples in one of three forms: frozen whole blood, isolated PBMCs, or DNA extracted from either of those sample types. TCRbeta CDR3 regions were amplified from genomic DNA using the immunoSEQ Assay, a bias-controlled multiplex PCR. On the authors' methods: Within the assay, amplification of reference gene primers was used to estimate how many nucleated cells each sample contained. Sequence reads were collapsed and filtered to measure the absolute abundance of every unique TCRbeta CDR3 rearrangement. Productive Simpson clonality was computed per sample as the square root of Simpson's diversity index over productive rearrangements. TCRdb mirrors the immuneACCESS table, restricted to in-frame sequences. Some clones are absent from its copies; in checked studies, under half trace to an unresolved V gene, and the reason for the others is unknown. Clonal size and the V and J genes are those of that table, whereas D and trimming came from the DNA. The sample table lists around 100,000 clones, approximately 80% of them with a count of one. Over 10% of the sample lies in the top ten.

The germline V and J ends show losses of 3 bases and 8 bases respectively, and no gene match explains 3 bases of the junction. CDR1 and CDR2 are drawn from the germline V gene: SQVTM, ANQGSEA. Taken from cysteine to phenylalanine, the CDR3 has 11 residues. Kept here is only the CDR3 DNA, which spans 33 bases and is read in frame from base 1. Comment on this clone: Its target antigen remains unknown. Per-base quality was not reported, and no clone a single base away is much larger than it.

The rearrangement joined TRBV29-1 to TRBJ1-2; 7 junctional bases match TRBD1. The sequenced material came from peripheral blood. The clonotype originates from a woman in her 70s with acute or convalescent COVID-19. The CDR3 protein: CSVDGQDGYTF. In nucleotide form, the sequence is TGCAGCGTTGATGGACAGGACGGCTACACCTTC.